The 5 T cell receptor beta chains reported below all come from one sample, sequenced in a study of shared clonotypes between healthy human individuals. Assay used: immunoSEQ multiplex PCR; TCRdb lists only in-frame clones, some missing. The data hold some 2,000,000 clones, with about 95% observed a single time. It was CD45RO-negative cells, positively selected for CCR7, that made up naive CD8 cells, with terminally differentiated effector memory CD45RA+ cells excluded. The specimen sequenced was naive CD8+ T cells sorted from blood. The receptors shown here come from a man between 18 and 29 years old in good health.

V and J are TRBV7-9 and TRBJ2-7; 9 nucleotides align to TRBD1. The CDR3 runs to 16 residues. V shed 7 bases, J shed 5 bases, and the junction held 15 bases outside the gene matches. Germline V lookup: CDR1 SEHNR, CDR2 FQNEAQ (reference sequence). The CDR3 sequence is CASTPSGTGFLNEQYF. In nucleotides, the CDR3 is TGTGCCAGCACCCCAAGCGGGACAGGGTTTCTCAACGAGCAGTACTTC.

The rearrangement uses TRBV6-6 and TRBJ2-3; the D gene is possibly TRBD2 (6 bases). This CDR3 contains 15 residues. CDR1 and CDR2 (germline): MNHNY, SVGAGI (reference sequence). V was clipped by 6 bases and J by 2 bases, with 15 bases between them. In nucleotides, the CDR3 is TGTGCCAGCAGCGATGGTGGCGGGGCCACAGATACGCAGTATTTT. Protein: CASSDGGGATDTQYF.

CDR3 bases: TGTGCCAGCAGTTACTCGATGGGGGCCAATGAGCAGTTCTTC. Its translation: CASSYSMGANEQFF. This chain connects TRBV6-5 to TRBJ2-1, with D tentatively TRBD1 (6 bases). The CDR3 is 14 residues long. Per the germline V gene, CDR1 is MNHEY and CDR2 is SVGAGI. Trimming removed 0 bases from V and 6 bases from J, with 9 bases in between.

The V call is TRBV5-6, the J call TRBJ2-7; D possibly corresponds to TRBD2 (5 bases). This CDR3 has 13 amino acids. V lost 5 bases and J 4 bases, leaving 13 bases between the germline ends. The germline CDR1 and CDR2 sequences are SGHDT and YYEEEE. The CDR3 is CASRRQEVYEQYF. The CDR3 coding sequence is TGTGCCAGCAGGAGGCAGGAGGTATACGAGCAGTACTTC.

As regards this clone: This sample includes further DNA sequences coding for the same CDR3. The chain employs TRBV2 and TRBJ2-7; D is undetermined. The CDR3 loop spans 12 amino acids. Deletions cut 2 bases from V and 3 bases from J, with 5 bases between. CDR1 is SNHLY, CDR2 FYNNEI, per germline. The CDR3 loop reads CASSETGYEQYF. The CDR3 region has the DNA TGTGCCAGCAGTGAAACGGGCTACGAGCAGTACTTC.